The 18 T cell receptor beta chains listed next were all sequenced from one sample in a study of Ad26.COV2.S vaccination and SARS-CoV-2 variants. TCRdb's copy holds only in-frame clones and misses some; the assay was immunoSEQ multiplex PCR. The table lists under 400,000 clones, around 87% of them singletons, with roughly 3.1% in the top ten. Stated treatment: some 19 received Ad26.COV2.S at low or high dose, single or two shots; several received placebo; per-sample allocation not given. Specimens were obtained on day 63 following the first vaccine or placebo injection. Material: peripheral blood, obtained in a trial of Ad26.COV2.S vaccine versus placebo. These receptors were obtained from a person aged 18-60 years who received the Ad26.COV2.S COVID-19 vaccine or a placebo.

V usage is TRBV4-1 and J usage is TRBJ1-2; the D gene is possibly TRBD1 (5 bases). The CDR3 is made up of 13 amino acids. Germline CDR1 is MGHRA and CDR2 is YSYEKL. V shed 2 bases and J shed 4 bases, with 8 bases lying between them. CDR3: CASSQIQGYGYTF. For the CDR3, the DNA is TGCGCCAGCAGCCAAATTCAGGGCTATGGCTACACCTTC.

V is TRBV6-1 and J is TRBJ1-5; D uncertain. Germline V gene sequence: CDR1 MNHNS, CDR2 SASEGT. Deletions cut 3 bases from V and 5 bases from J, with 8 bases between. CDR3 length: 13 amino acids. The CDR3 loop is CASSEWLDQPQHF. For the CDR3, the DNA is TGTGCCAGCAGTGAGTGGTTAGATCAGCCCCAGCATTTT.

Note on this clone: The same CDR3 is also encoded by other DNA sequences in this sample. V usage is TRBV4-3 and J usage is TRBJ1-2; perhaps TRBD1 as D (6 bases). Trimming stripped 0 bases from V and 5 bases from J, with 7 bases between. The CDR3 length is 13 residues. Germline V CDR1 and CDR2: LGHNA, YSLEER. The CDR3 DNA follows: TGCGCCAGCAGCCAAGATAGGGGGTATGGCTACACCTTC. Protein sequence: CASSQDRGYGYTF.

The chain combines TRBV7-3 with TRBJ2-7; no definite D call. CDR1 and CDR2 from the germline V gene are SGHTA and FQGTGA. This CDR3 is 12 amino acids long. Trimming shortened V by 6 bases and J by 3 bases, and 9 bases separated the two germline ends. The CDR3 DNA follows: TGTGCCAGCAGTTCTGACGGCTACGAGCAGTACTTC. This gives the protein CASSSDGYEQYF.

The rearrangement links TRBV25-1 to TRBJ1-5; no definite D call. Trimming cost V 2 bases and J 6 bases, with 5 bases left between them. The CDR3 has 12 residues. Germline assignment: CDR1 MGHDK and CDR2 SYGVNS. The CDR3 reads CASSEVGQPQHF. CDR3 coding DNA: TGTGCCAGCAGTGAAGTCGGTCAGCCCCAGCATTTT. The full variable domain, rest sourced from reference TRBV25-1 and TRBJ1-5, is EADIYQTPRYLVIGTGKKITLECSQTMGHDKMYWYQQDPGMELHLIHYSYGVNSTEKGDLSSESTVSRIRTEHFPLTLESARPSHTSQYLCASSEVGQPQHFGDGTRLSIL.

The chain couples TRBV5-8 to TRBJ1-2; D ambiguous. Germline V gene data show CDR1 as SGHTS and CDR2 as YDEGEE. Trimming shortened V by 5 bases and J by 1 base, and 15 bases separated the two germline ends. CDR3 size: 15 residues. CDR3 region: CASRGKDLFNYGYTF. The CDR3 nucleotides read TGTGCCAGCAGGGGGAAGGACCTCTTTAACTATGGCTACACCTTC.

This chain joins TRBV6-6 and TRBJ1-5; D might be TRBD1 (5 bases). There are 15 residues in the CDR3. V dropped 3 bases and J dropped 5 bases, with 14 bases sitting between them. In germline, CDR1 is MNHNY, CDR2 SVGAGI (reference sequence). CDR3 nucleotide sequence: TGTGCCAGCAGTTATGGCAGGGAAACAGATCAGCCCCAGCATTTT. Encoded protein: CASSYGRETDQPQHF.

The chain employs TRBV7-2 and TRBJ2-1; D may match TRBD1 or TRBD2 (5 bases each). Per germline, CDR1 SGHTA and CDR2 FQGNSA. The CDR3 is 16 residues long. Between the trimmed V and J ends, which lost 2 bases and 10 bases, there was a span of 21 bases. The CDR3 sequence: CASSLLVGTLGVEQFF. The CDR3 DNA reads TGTGCCAGCAGCTTATTGGTTGGGACCCTCGGGGTCGAGCAGTTCTTC.

The genes are TRBV5-4 and TRBJ1-2, with D perhaps matching TRBD1 (5 bases). Germline V CDR1 and CDR2: SGHNT, YYREEE (reference sequence). The CDR3 is made up of 15 amino acids. V lost 1 base to trimming and J lost 2 bases, with 12 bases between them. Here the CDR3 DNA reads TGTGCCAGCAGCTTGCCAGGGCCCAACAACTATGGCTACACCTTC. It encodes CASSLPGPNNYGYTF.

The V and J genes are TRBV7-3 and TRBJ1-1; 7 nucleotides align to TRBD1. Germline CDR1 and CDR2: SGHTA and FQGTGA. The CDR3 extends over 17 amino acids. J lost 0 bases, V lost 6 bases, and 13 bases had no gene match. The CDR3 bases are TGTGCCAGCAGTTTACAGGGGCCCGGCGGCATGAACACTGAAGCTTTCTTT. Amino acids: CASSLQGPGGMNTEAFF.

The rearrangement links TRBV12-3 or TRBV12-4 to TRBJ2-5, with D possibly called TRBD1 or TRBD2 (5 bases each). The CDR3 is 13 amino acids. With 5 bases removed from V and 0 bases from J, the gap between germline ends came to 7 bases. The CDR3 DNA follows: TGTGCCAGCAGTCGGGACCACCAAGAGACCCAGTACTTC. Translation gives CASSRDHQETQYF.

The chain combines TRBV12-5 with TRBJ2-1; D not certain. The V gene's germline CDR1 is LGHNT and CDR2 FRNRAP. CDR3 size: 14 residues. The V and J ends lost 1 base and 5 bases respectively, with 9 bases between them. CDR3 protein: CASGLGRSDNEQFF. The CDR3 region has the DNA TGTGCTAGTGGTTTGGGGCGGTCGGACAATGAGCAGTTCTTC.

The chain has TRBV30 and TRBJ2-2; D unclear. V was clipped by 2 bases and J by 1 base, with 5 bases between them. This CDR3 is built from 13 residues. Per the germline V gene, CDR1 is GTSNPN and CDR2 is SVGIG (reference sequence). CDR3 nucleotide sequence: TGTGCCTGGAGTAGACAGAACACCGGGGAGCTGTTTTTT. Translation gives CAWSRQNTGELFF.

This chain joins TRBV3-1 (or the pseudogene TRBV3-2) and TRBJ2-6, with D possibly being TRBD1 or TRBD2 (5 bases each). Germline V CDR1 and CDR2: LGHDT, YNNKEL (reference sequence). V lost 1 base and J lost 0, with 10 bases in between. This CDR3 comprises 17 residues. The CDR3 is CASSQAGGGSGANVLTF. The DNA for the CDR3 is TGTGCCAGCAGCCAAGCGGGTGGGGGCTCTGGGGCCAACGTCCTGACTTTC.

The chain uses TRBV6-5 and TRBJ2-7; 8 bases agree with TRBD1. V shed 6 bases, J shed 6 bases, and the junction held 4 bases outside the gene matches. From germline, CDR1 is MNHEY and CDR2 SVGAGI. The length of the CDR3 is 12 residues. CDR3 region: CASRRTGSEQYF. As DNA, the CDR3 is TGTGCCAGCAGGAGGACAGGGAGCGAGCAGTACTTC.

This chain links TRBV10-3 with TRBJ2-7; D remains unclear. The CDR3 is 12 amino acids. Germline assignment: CDR1 ENHRY and CDR2 SYGVKD. Trimming removed 3 bases from V and 3 bases from J, with 6 bases in between. The CDR3 nucleotides are TGTGCCATCAGTGATGCCGACTACGAGCAGTACTTC. It is translated as CAISDADYEQYF.

About this clone: The sample holds other DNA sequences that translate to the same CDR3. DNA for the CDR3: TGTGCCAGCAGTTTCAGCACTGAAGCTTTCTTT. Translation gives CASSFSTEAFF. V is TRBV12-3 or TRBV12-4 and J is TRBJ1-1; D is uncertain. V lost 3 bases, J lost 4 bases, and 3 bases lay in between. The CDR3 consists of 11 residues.

The gene calls are TRBV7-9 and TRBJ1-1; 7 bases line up with TRBD1. With V trimmed by 3 bases and J by 4 bases, 2 bases remained unmatched. Looked up from germline, CDR1 is SEHNR and CDR2 is FQNEAQ (reference sequence). The CDR3 is 13 residues long. In DNA, the CDR3 is TGTGCCAGCAGCTTGAGGGACAGCACTGAAGCTTTCTTT. Translated, it gives CASSLRDSTEAFF. Filled out from reference TRBV7-9 and TRBJ1-1, the complete variable domain reads DTGVSQNPRHKITKRGQNVTFRCDPISEHNRLYWYRQTLGQGPEFLTYFQNEAQLEKSRLLSDRFSAERPKGSFSTLEIQRTEQGDSAMYLCASSLRDSTEAFFGQGTRLTVV.